This T cell receptor (beta chain) was captured in a study of OX40 agonist ivuxolimab in advanced cancers. Looking at the study overall: Patients were infused with ivuxolimab every 2 weeks at 0.01 to 10 mg/kg. Study outcomes and limitations: The mean number of expanded clones was higher in CD8+ T cells than in CD4+. Partial responders treated at 0.1-3.0 mg/kg exhibited clonal expansion among the lowest measured.

Samples were taken at baseline and on day 1 of cycles 4 and 7. A word on this clone: The antigen remains unidentified.

Using immunoSEQ multiplex PCR, the repertoire was profiled, and TCRdb retains in-frame clones only, with some absent. Of some 42,000 clones listed, 80% to 90% were seen once; the top ten hold 4% to 5%. The sequence derives from an adult with an advanced solid tumor such as melanoma, head and neck, liver or kidney cancer. The specimen comprised CD4+ or CD8+ T cells sorted from blood, sampled in a trial of the OX40 agonist ivuxolimab.

CDR3 loop: CATSRAWDSLTGELFF. CDR3 sequence (DNA): TGTGCCACCAGCAGGGCTTGGGACAGTCTCACCGGGGAGCTGTTTTTT. The chain carries TRBV15 and TRBJ2-2; 7 positions agree with TRBD1. With V trimmed by 3 bases and J by 4 bases, 8 bases remained unmatched. This CDR3 comprises 16 residues. Germline-derived CDR1 and CDR2 are LNHNV and YYDKDF (reference sequence).